The next 24 T cell receptor beta chains were all read from a single sample in a study of blood T cell repertoires in COVID-19. Data came from immunoSEQ multiplex PCR; TCRdb stores just in-frame clones and leaves some out. The sample carries some 180,000 clones, roughly three quarters recorded once. Material for sequencing was peripheral blood. All receptors come from a woman aged 45-65 years with active or convalescent COVID-19.

This clone was observed a single time. The rearrangement links TRBV6-2 or TRBV6-3 to TRBJ2-3; possible D gene TRBD2, 6 bases. The CDR3 covers 12 residues. The germline gives CDR1 MNHEY, CDR2 SVGEGT. V lost 2 bases and J 12 bases, leaving 12 bases between the germline ends. CDR3 in amino acids: CASSYVSGLQYF. In nucleotides, the CDR3 is TGTGCCAGCAGTTACGTTTCGGGACTTCAGTATTTT.

The V call is TRBV5-5, the J call TRBJ2-2; TRBD1 matches 10 bases. Unmatched junction bases numbered 8, after V lost 3 bases and J lost 3 bases. Germline CDR1 and CDR2: SGHKS and YYEKEE (reference sequence). The CDR3 is 17 amino acids. The CDR3 here is CASSSSGTGADTGELFF. CDR3 nucleotide sequence: TGTGCCAGCAGCTCCTCCGGGACAGGGGCCGACACCGGGGAGCTGTTTTTT.

The V call is TRBV3-1 (or the pseudogene TRBV3-2), the J call TRBJ2-5, with D tentatively TRBD2 (7 bases). This CDR3 is built from 15 residues. The V and J ends lost 6 bases and 1 base respectively, with 15 bases between them. Germline V gene lookup returns CDR1 LGHDT and CDR2 YNNKEL (reference sequence). The CDR3 DNA sequence: TGTGCCAGCAGTAGCACTCGGGGGGCCCAAGAGACCCAGTACTTC. This sequence encodes CASSSTRGAQETQYF.

The chain uses TRBV4-2 and TRBJ1-2, with D possibly being TRBD1 (5 bases). This CDR3 has 18 amino acids. Trimming removed 1 base from V and 0 bases from J, with 18 bases in between. Germline CDR1 is LGHNA and CDR2 is YNFKEQ. This chain's CDR3 is CASSQATPLGGTNYGYTF. The CDR3 coding sequence is TGTGCCAGCAGCCAAGCAACACCTTTGGGGGGAACTAACTATGGCTACACCTTC.

J is TRBJ1-2 and V is TRBV3-1 (or the pseudogene TRBV3-2); maybe TRBD1 (5 bases). The CDR3 consists of 15 residues. From germline, CDR1 is LGHDT and CDR2 YNNKEL (reference sequence). Trimming stripped 1 base from V and 4 bases from J, with 13 bases between. Here the CDR3 reads CASSQGPRRGYGYTF. CDR3 in DNA: TGTGCCAGCAGCCAAGGGCCCCGAAGGGGCTATGGCTACACCTTC.

This chain uses TRBV23-1 with TRBJ1-4; 7 bases are a match to TRBD1. TRBV23-1 falls under the ORF class, with uncertain function. This CDR3 contains 16 residues. J gave up 7 bases and V 2 bases, and 10 bases lay outside the gene matches. CDR3 sequence reads: CASSQPSTGRAEKLFF. Here the CDR3 DNA reads TGCGCCAGCAGTCAACCCTCGACAGGGCGGGCTGAAAAACTGTTTTTT.

The gene calls are TRBV14 and TRBJ2-7; D is possibly TRBD1 (6 bases). CDR3 length equals 14 residues. The ends were cut back, 6 bases at V and 8 bases at J, with 20 bases in the middle. Germline V gene sequence: CDR1 SGHDN, CDR2 FVKESK. CDR3 loop: CASSSGTSLMKQYF. CDR3 DNA: TGTGCCAGCAGTTCCGGGACAAGCCTTATGAAGCAGTACTTC.

The V gene is TRBV28, the J gene TRBJ1-3; D is ambiguous. The germline V gene encodes CDR1 MDHEN and CDR2 SYDVKM. V was clipped by 10 bases and J by 0 bases, with 7 bases between them. The CDR3 is 12 amino acids. CDR3 amino acids: CAIRDSGNTIYF. In DNA, the CDR3 is TGTGCCATCCGGGACTCTGGAAACACCATATATTTT. The full variable domain, in which reference TRBV28 and TRBJ1-3 provide the parts outside the CDR3, is DVKVTQSSRYLVKRTGEKVFLECVQDMDHENMFWYRQDPGLGLRLIYFSYDVKMKEKGDIPEGYSVSREKKERFSLILESASTNQTSMYLCAIRDSGNTIYFGEGSWLTVV.

The rearrangement uses TRBV6-5 and TRBJ1-2; the D gene is possibly TRBD1 (6 bases). Germline CDR1 MNHEY, CDR2 SVGAGI. V was cut by 6 bases and J by 4 bases, with 15 bases left in between. CDR3 length: 14 amino acids. The CDR3 nucleotides are TGTGCCAGCAGCCTGGGACAAGGGGGCTATGGCTACACCTTC. This sequence encodes CASSLGQGGYGYTF.

This clone was seen only once. The V call is TRBV29-1, the J call TRBJ1-1, with D perhaps TRBD1 (5 bases). With 4 bases removed from V and 8 bases from J, the gap between germline ends came to 17 bases. The CDR3 totals 13 residues. The germline CDR1 and CDR2 sequences are SQVTM and ANQGSEA. The CDR3: CSVGSAQGREAFF. For the CDR3, the DNA is TGCAGCGTTGGCTCTGCGCAGGGTAGGGAAGCTTTCTTT.

The chain is built from TRBV6-2 or TRBV6-3 and TRBJ1-5, with TRBD1 identical over 7 bases. The length of the CDR3 is 16 residues. V was pared by 0 bases and J by 1 base, with 3 bases of the junction left unmatched. Germline V gene data show CDR1 as MNHEY and CDR2 as SVGEGT. CDR3: CASSYSRDSSNQPQHF. The CDR3, as DNA: TGTGCCAGCAGTTACTCGAGGGACAGCAGCAATCAGCCCCAGCATTTT.

CDR3 coding DNA: TGCGCCAGCAGCCAGACCGGGACAGGGGACTATGGCTACACCTTC. This gives the protein CASSQTGTGDYGYTF. This rearrangement joins TRBV4-3 to TRBJ1-2, with 10 bases fitting TRBD1. CDR1 is LGHNA and CDR2 is YSLEER in the germline V gene. Trimming cost V 3 bases and J 3 bases; bases outside gene matches: 4. The CDR3 length is 15 residues.

This clone appeared a single time. The chain joins TRBV7-9 to TRBJ1-3, with 8 bases lining up with TRBD1. Losses at the gene ends were 6 bases for V and 4 bases for J; bases not matched to a gene: 8. Germline V gene lookup returns CDR1 SEHNR and CDR2 FQNEAQ (reference sequence). The CDR3 totals 15 residues. CDR3 in amino acids: CASSPTGALGNTIYF. The CDR3 coding sequence is TGTGCCAGCAGTCCGACAGGGGCGCTGGGAAACACCATATATTTT.

This clone was picked up one time. The CDR3 DNA sequence: TGCAGTGCTAGTGGGGGGGTCTATGGCTACACCTTC. This translates into CSASGGVYGYTF. The V and J genes are TRBV20-1 and TRBJ1-2, with D perhaps TRBD1 (5 bases). Germline V CDR1 and CDR2: DFQATT, SNEGSKA (reference sequence). This CDR3 is built from 12 residues. Trimming left V 3 bases short and J 4 bases short, with 9 bases between.

This chain uses TRBV18 with TRBJ1-1, with 10 bases that match TRBD1. V shed 3 bases, J shed 6 bases, and the junction held 4 bases outside the gene matches. The CDR3 runs to 14 residues. Germline assignment: CDR1 KGHSH and CDR2 LQKENI. CDR3 amino acids: CASSPDRGSAEAFF. Here the CDR3 DNA reads TGTGCCAGCTCACCGGACAGGGGGTCGGCTGAAGCTTTCTTT.

This clone came up once. The chain couples TRBV7-2 to TRBJ2-3; D is possibly TRBD2 (7 bases). The CDR3 is 15 residues long. Germline V gene data show CDR1 as SGHTA and CDR2 as FQGNSA. Trimming cost V 1 base and J 5 bases, with 13 bases left between them. In DNA form, the CDR3 reads TGTGCCAGCAGCTTAGGCGGGGGAGGGGGAGATACGCAGTATTTT. Encoded protein: CASSLGGGGGDTQYF.

The chain has TRBV5-1 and TRBJ2-1; D remains unclear. The CDR3 covers 14 residues. V lost 0 bases, J lost 4 bases, and 8 bases lay in between. Germline values: CDR1 SGHRS, CDR2 YFSETQ. DNA for the CDR3: TGCGCCAGCAGCTTGGAACTGACATACAATGAGCAGTTCTTC. Amino acids: CASSLELTYNEQFF.

The chain has TRBV7-9 and TRBJ2-5, with TRBD2 identical over 8 bases. The ends lost 3 bases at V and 5 bases at J; junction bases unmatched: 17. Germline values: CDR1 SEHNR, CDR2 FQNEAQ (reference sequence). This CDR3 is 18 amino acids long. The CDR3 nucleotides are TGTGCCAGCAGCTTCCTGACGGCTAGCGGGCCCCGGGGGGAGACCCAGTACTTC. Protein sequence: CASSFLTASGPRGETQYF.

The rearrangement joins TRBV25-1 to TRBJ1-1; D uncertain. CDR1 MGHDK and CDR2 SYGVNS come from the germline V gene. This CDR3 contains 11 residues. V was shortened by 6 bases and J by 5 bases, with 7 bases between the two germline ends. CDR3 amino acids: CASRLGTEAFF. As DNA, the CDR3 is TGTGCCAGCAGACTAGGGACTGAAGCTTTCTTT.

The rearrangement uses TRBV7-8 and TRBJ1-1, with 7 bases that match TRBD1. The CDR3 has 16 amino acids. The germline V gene has CDR1 SGHVS and CDR2 FQNEAQ. J gave up 1 base and V 0 bases, and 5 bases lay outside the gene matches. The CDR3 sequence is CASSLAGGGGNTEAFF. The CDR3 DNA sequence: TGTGCCAGCAGCTTAGCAGGGGGCGGCGGGAACACTGAAGCTTTCTTT.

CDR3 in amino acids: CASSTDSHHPSGANVLTF. CDR3 coding DNA: TGTGCCAGCAGTACGGACAGCCATCATCCCTCTGGGGCCAACGTCCTGACTTTC. The chain joins TRBV6-2 or TRBV6-3 to TRBJ2-6; the D gene is possibly TRBD1 (6 bases). The V end was cut by 5 bases, the J end by 0 bases, with 17 bases between. The CDR3 has 18 residues. Germline CDR1 and CDR2: MNHEY and SVGEGT.

The chain uses TRBV4-2 and TRBJ2-2; 10 bases are shared with TRBD1. This CDR3 region has 16 residues. Trimming took 5 bases from V and 5 from J; bases not matched to a gene: 8. Germline loops: CDR1 LGHNA, CDR2 YNFKEQ. The CDR3 here is CASSTRQGARTGELFF. The CDR3 nucleotides read TGTGCCAGCAGCACCCGACAGGGGGCGAGGACCGGGGAGCTGTTTTTT.

V usage is TRBV5-1 and J usage is TRBJ2-2; the match to TRBD1 covers 7 bases. The V and J ends lost 3 bases and 0 bases, in that order; junction bases with no gene match: 2. Germline CDR1 is SGHRS and CDR2 is YFSETQ. CDR3 length: 15 amino acids. The CDR3 DNA is TGCGCCAGCAGCTGGGACAGCCCGAACACCGGGGAGCTGTTTTTT. Encoded protein: CASSWDSPNTGELFF.

This clone was observed a handful of times. The chain links TRBV5-1 to TRBJ1-1; D possibly corresponds to TRBD1 (6 bases). Germline CDR1 is SGHRS and CDR2 is YFSETQ. The V end was cut by 2 bases, the J end by 4 bases, with 12 bases between. The CDR3 runs 14 residues. The CDR3: CASSLQGRGTEAFF. In DNA form, the CDR3 reads TGCGCCAGCAGCTTACAGGGTAGGGGCACTGAAGCTTTCTTT.